The 9 T cell receptor beta chains presented below share a single source sample, sequenced in a study of cytomegalovirus exposure and HLA in healthy donors. This table comes from immunoSEQ multiplex PCR, and its TCRdb copy is limited to in-frame clones, with some not included. The profile covers about 180,000 clones, with 80% to 90% appearing a single time and approximately 1.5% taken by the ten largest. Sample: PBMCs. These receptor sequences come from a woman in her thirties in good health and CMV-seronegative.

V and J are TRBV7-9 and TRBJ2-3; D perhaps matches TRBD2 (6 bases). Trimming took 4 bases from V and 6 from J, leaving 17 bases between them. Per the germline V gene, CDR1 is SEHNR and CDR2 is FQNEAQ (reference sequence). This CDR3 spans 15 amino acids. DNA for the CDR3: TGTGCCAGCAGCTCGCCGGGACTCGACTCGGATACGCAGTATTTT. Translated: CASSSPGLDSDTQYF. Based on the CDR3 plus reference TRBV7-9 and TRBJ2-3, the full variable domain is DTGVSQNPRHKITKRGQNVTFRCDPISEHNRLYWYRQTLGQGPEFLTYFQNEAQLEKSRLLSDRFSAERPKGSFSTLEIQRTEQGDSAMYLCASSSPGLDSDTQYFGPGTRLTVL.

V usage is TRBV5-4 and J usage is TRBJ2-1; TRBD2 might be the D (6 bases). Germline CDR1 and CDR2: SGHNT and YYREEE (reference sequence). The CDR3 is 16 residues long. V was pared by 5 bases and J by 10 bases, with 25 bases between. This chain's CDR3 is CASSPGGTGPGGEQFF. CDR3 bases: TGTGCCAGCAGTCCCGGAGGGACGGGGCCCGGAGGGGAGCAGTTCTTC.

The gene calls are TRBV7-9 and TRBJ2-1; maybe TRBD2 (5 bases). With 5 bases removed from V and 10 bases from J, the gap between germline ends came to 18 bases. Germline loops: CDR1 SEHNR, CDR2 FQNEAQ (reference sequence). This CDR3 has 14 amino acids. The CDR3 coding sequence is TGTGCCAGCAGCGAACCATTCGATAGCGCGGAGCAGTTCTTC. Protein product: CASSEPFDSAEQFF.

The rearrangement joins TRBV5-1 to TRBJ2-7; no reliable D call. Trimming left V 0 bases short and J 6 bases short, with 22 bases between. The CDR3 consists of 17 residues. CDR1 is SGHRS, CDR2 YFSETQ, per germline. The chain's CDR3 is CASSLGGRDALGREQYF. CDR3 coding DNA: TGCGCCAGCAGCTTGGGCGGTCGAGACGCTCTGGGTCGCGAGCAGTACTTC.

The chain carries TRBV29-1 and TRBJ2-1, with a tentative D call TRBD1 (6 bases). Germline V gives CDR1 SQVTM, CDR2 ANQGSEA. The CDR3 spans 15 residues. With 1 base removed from V and 4 bases from J, the gap between germline ends came to 14 bases. The CDR3, as DNA: TGCAGCGTTGAAGGGGGCGACAGGAGTTACAATGAGCAGTTCTTC. Translating gives CSVEGGDRSYNEQFF.

The chain recombines TRBV30 with TRBJ2-1; 8 bases are a match to TRBD2. The junction had 11 bases not matched to a gene; V was cut back by 0 bases and J by 4 bases. This CDR3 region has 17 residues. Germline CDR1 and CDR2: GTSNPN and SVGIG (reference sequence). CDR3 DNA: TGTGCCTGGAGTGTAAGGGCGGGGGGCCGATGGTACAATGAGCAGTTCTTC. Protein sequence: CAWSVRAGGRWYNEQFF.

The chain carries TRBV6-5 and TRBJ1-1; the D gene is possibly TRBD1 (6 bases). Germline V gene data show CDR1 as MNHEY and CDR2 as SVGAGI. This CDR3 contains 15 residues. V lost 6 bases to trimming and J lost 2 bases, with 16 bases between them. The CDR3 protein is CASSRGQRLNTEAFF. DNA for the CDR3: TGTGCCAGCAGCCGAGGACAGAGGCTAAACACTGAAGCTTTCTTT.

A single count supports this clone. This chain connects TRBV5-8 to TRBJ1-5; the D gene is possibly TRBD1 (5 bases). CDR1 and CDR2 (germline): SGHTS, YDEGEE. CDR3 size: 16 residues. V was clipped by 1 base and J by 6 bases, with 17 bases between them. CDR3 amino acids: CASSLWRQINFQPQHF. CDR3 nucleotides: TGTGCCAGCAGCTTGTGGAGACAGATCAATTTTCAGCCCCAGCATTTT.

V and J are TRBV14 and TRBJ1-5; 8 bases line up with TRBD1. The V gene's germline CDR1 is SGHDN and CDR2 FVKESK. This CDR3 has 13 residues. V shed 9 bases, J shed 3 bases, and the junction held 4 bases outside the gene matches. The CDR3 spells CASRQGTNQPQHF. In nucleotides, the CDR3 is TGTGCCAGTAGACAGGGGACCAATCAGCCCCAGCATTTT.